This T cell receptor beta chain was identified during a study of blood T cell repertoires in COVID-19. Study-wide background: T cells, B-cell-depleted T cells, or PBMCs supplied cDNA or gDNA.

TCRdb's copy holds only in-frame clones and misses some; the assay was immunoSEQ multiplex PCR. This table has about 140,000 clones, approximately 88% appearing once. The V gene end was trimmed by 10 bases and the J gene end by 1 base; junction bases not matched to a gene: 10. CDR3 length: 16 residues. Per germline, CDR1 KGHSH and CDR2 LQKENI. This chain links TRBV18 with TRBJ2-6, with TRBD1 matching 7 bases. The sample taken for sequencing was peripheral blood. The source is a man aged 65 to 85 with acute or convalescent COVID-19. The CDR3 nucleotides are TGTGCCACCATGGGACAGTTCTTATCTGGGGCCAACGTCCTGACTTTC. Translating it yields CATMGQFLSGANVLTF.